Each of the 5 T cell receptor beta chains below was sequenced from the same sample in a study of T cell responses to AZD1222 COVID-19 vaccine. TCRdb's copy holds only in-frame clones and misses some; the assay was immunoSEQ multiplex PCR. In the table there are around 200,000 clones, roughly 91% of which are singletons. Source: peripheral blood, taken 28 days after the second dose of the MenACWY control vaccine. The receptors were sampled from an adult who received the MenACWY meningococcal vaccine as a control.

The genes are TRBV5-1 and TRBJ1-1, with D perhaps TRBD1 (5 bases). The CDR3 sequence is 15 residues long. The V end lost 0 bases, the J end lost 0 bases, and 9 bases lay between the germline ends. Germline values: CDR1 SGHRS, CDR2 YFSETQ. The chain's CDR3 is CASSLVRTLNTEAFF. The CDR3 DNA sequence: TGCGCCAGCAGCTTGGTTCGGACACTGAACACTGAAGCTTTCTTT.

The rearrangement joins TRBV7-2 to TRBJ1-2; 10 bases align to TRBD1. Germline values: CDR1 SGHTA, CDR2 FQGNSA. J lost 5 bases, V lost 0 bases, and 3 bases had no gene match. The CDR3 is made up of 15 amino acids. The CDR3 DNA reads TGTGCCAGCAGCTTAGCTGGGACAGGGGATTATGGCTACACCTTC. Its translation: CASSLAGTGDYGYTF.

The chain uses TRBV30 and TRBJ1-1, with no clear D. Trimming left V 2 bases short and J 1 base short, with 8 bases between. CDR3 length equals 13 residues. CDR1 and CDR2 (germline): GTSNPN, SVGIG (reference sequence). CDR3 sequence: CAWSISSNTEAFF. The CDR3, as DNA: TGTGCCTGGAGTATAAGTTCGAACACTGAAGCTTTCTTT.

The chain recombines TRBV30 with TRBJ2-3; no clear D. CDR3 length: 13 residues. V lost 4 bases to trimming and J lost 0 bases, with 8 bases between them. Germline CDR1 is GTSNPN and CDR2 is SVGIG (reference sequence). The CDR3 DNA reads as TGTGCCTGGACAGGTCGTAGCACAGATACGCAGTATTTT. Encoded protein: CAWTGRSTDTQYF.

The V call is TRBV4-1, the J call TRBJ1-1; D is unresolved. This CDR3 contains 15 residues. Germline CDR1 is MGHRA and CDR2 is YSYEKL. Trimming shortened V by 0 bases and J by 11 bases, and 19 bases separated the two germline ends. The chain's CDR3 is CASSQDKRTNVGAFF. DNA of the CDR3: TGCGCCAGCAGCCAAGATAAACGGACGAATGTAGGGGCTTTCTTT.